A selection of T cell receptor beta chains follows, all from one sample in a study of blood T cell repertoires in COVID-19. TCRdb's table, derived via immunoSEQ multiplex PCR, lists solely in-frame clones and lacks some. The top ten hold approximately 3.7% of the sample, which has more than 95,000 clones, almost 90% seen once. Input material: peripheral blood. Receptors originate from a human donor in a cohort sampled during active COVID-19. The conserved cysteine and the conserved F or W are not part of the CDR3 here.

v_call: TRBV6-5; cdr3_aa: ASRGQGYYGYT
v_call: TRBV5-6; cdr3_aa: ASSFPGVRDTQY
v_call: TRBV11-2; cdr3_aa: ASRLGNGGALETQY
v_call: TRBV30; cdr3_aa: AWSVQGPRETQY
v_call: TRBV5-6; cdr3_aa: ASTVQGAYGYT
v_call: TRBV11-2; cdr3_aa: ASSFSGGFGNEQF
v_call: TRBV12-3/TRBV12-4; cdr3_aa: ASSLSGVNEQY
v_call: TRBV7-3; cdr3_aa: ASSLTGIRGTNTEAF
v_call: TRBV2; cdr3_aa: ASSEARGPSTDTQY
v_call: TRBV30; cdr3_aa: AWSILSNQPQH
v_call: TRBV5-1; cdr3_aa: ASSTFAFGADTQY
v_call: TRBV7-9; cdr3_aa: ASSLTLAGGPYEQY
v_call: TRBV10-2; cdr3_aa: ASTRRGLAGGQWNTQY
v_call: TRBV5-1; cdr3_aa: ASSSTVLKETQY
v_call: TRBV27; cdr3_aa: ASSSRTSVSYEQY
v_call: TRBV5-1; cdr3_aa: ASSLGGQNTEAF
v_call: TRBV7-9; cdr3_aa: ASSPRLGGTYEQY
v_call: TRBV5-1; cdr3_aa: ASSFGQGTTDTQY
v_call: TRBV5-8; cdr3_aa: ASSLGISGNTIY
v_call: TRBV4-1; cdr3_aa: ASSGTSGGGRETQY
v_call: TRBV2; cdr3_aa: ASSGLGGPYGYT
v_call: TRBV2; cdr3_aa: ARGSGGTGAYEQY
v_call: TRBV30; cdr3_aa: ACGRGYEQY
v_call: TRBV27; cdr3_aa: ASSPQRGVSNQPQH
v_call: TRBV9; cdr3_aa: ASSVDSGMDYEQY
v_call: TRBV27; cdr3_aa: ASSQQGNTEAF
v_call: TRBV6-5; cdr3_aa: ASSYTPGEKLF
v_call: TRBV5-1; cdr3_aa: ASRASGTDTQY
v_call: TRBV3-1/TRBV3-2; cdr3_aa: ASSQDIRTREPFSTDTQY
v_call: TRBV29-1; cdr3_aa: SVVVGGDTEAF
v_call: TRBV7-3; cdr3_aa: ASSLNTDKEAF
v_call: TRBV4-3; cdr3_aa: ASSLGNLEETQY
v_call: TRBV19; cdr3_aa: ASSIRRGMAETQY
v_call: TRBV27; cdr3_aa: ASSSSSGTSGRETQY
v_call: TRBV9; cdr3_aa: ASSYRVQGEKLF
v_call: TRBV28; cdr3_aa: ASGAARETQY
v_call: TRBV10-1; cdr3_aa: ASKRDRGGAEAF
v_call: TRBV4-1; cdr3_aa: ASSQDPRITYNEQF
v_call: TRBV7-3; cdr3_aa: ASSLLASGGLTAYNEQF
v_call: TRBV5-1; cdr3_aa: ASSLGANRGQETQY
v_call: TRBV28; cdr3_aa: ASSLRAGGTRGQPQH
v_call: TRBV5-3; cdr3_aa: ARSGGSGAKETQY
v_call: TRBV12-3/TRBV12-4; cdr3_aa: ASTQGTDEQY
v_call: TRBV6-5; cdr3_aa: ARGIQGTGELF
v_call: TRBV5-1; cdr3_aa: ASSLGLIDTQY
v_call: TRBV13; cdr3_aa: ASSLTNGDYGYT
v_call: TRBV12-5; cdr3_aa: ASVPLGGTEAF